The 5 T cell receptor beta chains below come from one sample, sequenced in a study of blood T cell repertoires in COVID-19 (dated by TCRdb to the early 2020s). Libraries were made using the immunoSEQ multiplex PCR assay. TCRdb provides this immuneACCESS table in a form limited to in-frame rearrangements. Some clones are lacking; in checked studies, under half of them reflect an unresolved V gene, and why the rest are absent is not known. The sample includes tens of thousands of clones, with 85% to 90% observed a single time. The ten most abundant clones make up 10% of the sample. The specimen was PBMCs or T cells enriched from blood (not recorded which). Receptors were obtained from a woman aged 40 to 50 who had recovered from COVID-19.

The chain links TRBV6-1 to TRBJ1-6; 10 bases match TRBD1. Germline V gives CDR1 MNHNS, CDR2 SASEGT. Trimming removed 4 bases from V and 11 bases from J; junction bases left unmatched: 20. The CDR3 sequence is 19 residues long. The DNA of the CDR3 is TGTGCCAGCAGTGGCTGGGACAGGGGTTTTTCCGTAAGAAACCCACCCCTCCACTTT. It specifies CASSGWDRGFSVRNPPLHF.

The rearrangement joins TRBV13 to TRBJ2-5; TRBD1 is a possible D gene (7 bases). Germline CDR1 is PRHDT and CDR2 is FYEKMQ (reference sequence). V shed 2 bases and J shed 2 bases, with 15 bases lying between them. The CDR3 contains 16 residues. CDR3 region: CASSLLRGTVQETQYF. The CDR3 coding sequence is TGTGCCAGCAGCTTACTCCGGGGGACAGTACAAGAGACCCAGTACTTC.

The chain is built from TRBV19 and TRBJ1-3, with D uncertain. Germline V gene lookup returns CDR1 LNHDA and CDR2 SQIVND (reference sequence). Trimming cost V 3 bases and J 0 bases, with 6 bases left between them. The CDR3 spans 14 residues. The CDR3 region has the DNA TGTGCCAGTAGTATCTCGAGCTCTGGAAACACCATATATTTT. It translates to CASSISSSGNTIYF.

This sequence joins TRBV10-2 and TRBJ2-2; possibly TRBD1 for D (5 bases). This CDR3 is 13 amino acids long. Germline assignment: CDR1 WSHSY and CDR2 SAAADI. Trimming stripped 3 bases from V and 3 bases from J, with 5 bases between. In DNA, the CDR3 is TGCGCCAGCAGTGACAGGGACACCGGGGAGCTGTTTTTT. Protein product: CASSDRDTGELFF.

The J gene is TRBJ1-1, the V gene TRBV4-1; D is undetermined. CDR1 and CDR2 from the germline V gene are MGHRA and YSYEKL. This CDR3 region has 15 residues. The V end lost 0 bases, the J end lost 4 bases, and 12 bases lay between the germline ends. DNA of the CDR3: TGCGCCAGCAGCCAAGATGGAGTCTCTGGCACTGAAGCTTTCTTT. It yields the protein CASSQDGVSGTEAFF.